This TCR beta chain appears in the sequencing data of a study of T cell clonality in common variable immunodeficiency. Germline assignment: CDR1 LGHNA and CDR2 YNFKEQ. The CDR3 loop spans 16 amino acids. Trimming stripped 0 bases from V and 0 bases from J, with 6 bases between. General observations from the study: Authors noted CVID clonality's cause needs subpopulation repertoire sequencing. Fewer deletions and N-nucleotide insertions were reportedly seen in common variable immunodeficiency TCR beta sequences. Fewer TCRbeta clones were shared among CVID subjects than controls.

Method: immunoSEQ multiplex PCR; TCRdb's copy keeps in-frame clones and lacks some. Listed for the sample are roughly 29,000 clones, none seen a single time. Most patients and controls had Caucasian heritage. This clone showed up many times. Antigen unknown. The CDR3 end falls 3 residues outside the read, so it is completed with the germline J gene. The specimen was peripheral blood mononuclear cells. The chain carries TRBV4-2 and TRBJ2-6; D is uncertain. The TCR originated in a person aged 18 to 70 in good health. CDR3 DNA, as far as it was read: TGTGCCAGCAGCCAAGATACAGACTCTGGGGCCAACGTC. As protein: CASSQDTDSGANV. The whole CDR3 protein reads CASSQDTDSGANVLTF.